The source of this TCR beta chain is a study of blood T cell repertoires in COVID-19. Study as a whole: Samples representing acute and convalescent COVID-19 were sourced from the United States, Italy and Spain. PBMCs, B-cell-depleted T cells, or T cells provided the cDNA or gDNA that made up the material.

Methods used by the authors: Nucleated cell number was recorded as an estimate derived from reference gene primer amplification. Sequencing was performed with immunoSEQ multiplex PCR; in TCRdb, only in-frame clones are kept and a portion is missing. That table supplies the V and J calls and clone size; D and trimming were determined from the DNA. The data contain roughly 230,000 clones, 85% of them singletons. Seattle participants joined during active infection and were tracked over time. The CDR3 consists of 16 residues. The germline V gene has CDR1 PRHDT and CDR2 FYEKMQ (reference sequence). Trimming shortened V by 2 bases and J by 3 bases, and 16 bases separated the two germline ends.

J is TRBJ1-1 and V is TRBV13, with a weak D call TRBD1 (5 bases). The sample taken for sequencing was peripheral blood. The TCR sequence derives from a man in his fifties or sixties with COVID-19, enrolled during active disease. The CDR3 sequence: CASSLRFGGVDTEAFF. CDR3 in DNA: TGTGCCAGCAGCTTACGGTTCGGGGGGGTGGACACTGAAGCTTTCTTT.